The rows below give T cell receptor beta chains drawn from one sample of a study of long-term antiretroviral therapy in people with HIV. The protocol was immunoSEQ multiplex PCR, while the TCRdb copy is restricted to in-frame clones and leaves out a portion. The sample consists of 25,000 to 35,000 clones, 85% to 95% of them appearing once. The specimen comprised unsorted PBMCs, sampled 5.3 years after starting antiretroviral therapy. The receptors originated from a man in his forties or fifties with HIV. Each CDR3 is given with its conserved first and last residue. The D gene is left open where the match is weak. Rows may omit the clone size; those that give it use once, few, many or a size class.

abundance: .
j_gene: TRBJ2-7
d_gene: TRBD2
v_gene: TRBV6-5
CDR3aa: CASRPQRGGIYEQYF
CDR3nt: TGTGCCAGCAGACCCCAGCGGGGGGGGATCTACGAGCAGTACTTC

abundance: .
j_gene: TRBJ1-6
d_gene: .
v_gene: TRBV19
CDR3aa: CASTESSYNSPLHF
CDR3nt: TGTGCCAGTACGGAGAGCTCCTATAATTCACCCCTCCACTTT

abundance: .
j_gene: TRBJ2-6
d_gene: TRBD1
v_gene: TRBV2
CDR3aa: CASSRQGVNLANVLTF
CDR3nt: TGTGCCAGCAGCCGACAGGGGGTGAACTTGGCCAACGTCCTGACTTTC

abundance: once
j_gene: TRBJ2-3
d_gene: TRBD1
v_gene: TRBV30
CDR3aa: CAGGRRTGGTDTQYF
CDR3nt: TGTGCCGGGGGAAGGCGGACAGGGGGCACAGATACGCAGTATTTT

abundance: .
j_gene: TRBJ2-2
d_gene: .
v_gene: TRBV15
CDR3aa: CATSRDEVDGELFF
CDR3nt: TGTGCCACCAGCAGAGACGAAGTTGACGGGGAGCTGTTTTTT

abundance: .
j_gene: TRBJ2-7
d_gene: .
v_gene: TRBV6-1
CDR3aa: CASSEFIRESEQYF
CDR3nt: TGTGCCAGCAGTGAATTCATCAGGGAATCCGAGCAGTACTTC

abundance: .
j_gene: TRBJ2-3
d_gene: TRBD2
v_gene: TRBV4-3
CDR3aa: CASSQAPLGGGASTDTQYF
CDR3nt: TGCGCCAGCAGCCAAGCCCCATTAGGCGGGGGGGCCTCGACAGATACGCAGTATTTT

abundance: .
j_gene: TRBJ2-6
d_gene: .
v_gene: TRBV9
CDR3aa: CASSVPGANVLTF
CDR3nt: TGTGCCAGCAGCGTACCTGGGGCCAACGTCCTGACTTTC

abundance: .
j_gene: TRBJ1-6
d_gene: .
v_gene: TRBV27
CDR3aa: CASSLSSGNSPLHF
CDR3nt: TGTGCCAGCAGTTTATCCTCTGGGAATTCACCCCTCCACTTT

abundance: few
j_gene: TRBJ2-7
d_gene: .
v_gene: TRBV14
CDR3aa: CASSQVGFHEQYF
CDR3nt: TGTGCCAGCAGCCAAGTCGGATTCCACGAGCAGTACTTC

abundance: .
j_gene: TRBJ2-1
d_gene: .
v_gene: TRBV15
CDR3aa: CATSRDLGGAGNEQFF
CDR3nt: TGTGCCACCAGCAGAGATCTGGGGGGCGCGGGCAATGAGCAGTTCTTC

abundance: .
j_gene: TRBJ1-2
d_gene: TRBD1
v_gene: TRBV25-1
CDR3aa: CASSKQGAYGYTF
CDR3nt: TGTGCCAGCAGTAAACAGGGGGCGTATGGCTACACCTTC

abundance: .
j_gene: TRBJ2-7
d_gene: TRBD2
v_gene: TRBV5-1
CDR3aa: CASSFGLAGGPGYEQYF
CDR3nt: TGCGCCAGCAGCTTCGGACTAGCGGGGGGGCCGGGCTACGAGCAGTACTTC

abundance: .
j_gene: TRBJ2-5
d_gene: TRBD2
v_gene: TRBV7-3
CDR3aa: CASSPGGMAETQYF
CDR3nt: TGTGCCAGCAGCCCCGGGGGGATGGCAGAGACCCAGTACTTC

abundance: .
j_gene: TRBJ2-1
d_gene: .
v_gene: TRBV9
CDR3aa: CASSAGGRGHNEQFF
CDR3nt: TGTGCCAGCAGCGCGGGGGGCAGGGGACACAATGAGCAGTTCTTC

abundance: .
j_gene: TRBJ2-2
d_gene: .
v_gene: TRBV7-2
CDR3aa: CASSLDSGELFF
CDR3nt: TGTGCCAGCAGCTTAGACTCCGGGGAGCTGTTTTTT

abundance: .
j_gene: TRBJ1-2
d_gene: .
v_gene: TRBV19
CDR3aa: CASRPDGLYGYTF
CDR3nt: TGTGCCAGTAGGCCCGACGGATTATATGGCTACACCTTC

abundance: .
j_gene: TRBJ1-4
d_gene: .
v_gene: TRBV6-5
CDR3aa: CASSPIGEKLFF
CDR3nt: TGTGCCAGCAGCCCAATAGGGGAAAAACTGTTTTTT

abundance: .
j_gene: TRBJ1-1
d_gene: .
v_gene: TRBV14
CDR3aa: CASSPLTGNTEAFF
CDR3nt: TGTGCCAGCAGTCCCCTGACGGGAAACACTGAAGCTTTCTTT

abundance: .
j_gene: TRBJ2-7
d_gene: .
v_gene: TRBV5-1
CDR3aa: CASSLASGASYEQYF
CDR3nt: TGCGCCAGCAGCTTGGCGTCGGGGGCCTCCTACGAGCAGTACTTC

abundance: .
j_gene: TRBJ2-1
d_gene: TRBD2
v_gene: TRBV7-9
CDR3aa: CASSPETSGGAPLVYEQFF
CDR3nt: TGTGCCAGCAGTCCGGAGACTAGCGGGGGGGCCCCATTGGTCTATGAGCAGTTCTTC

abundance: .
j_gene: TRBJ1-1
d_gene: .
v_gene: TRBV30
CDR3aa: CAWRPQSRDAFF
CDR3nt: TGTGCCTGGAGACCTCAATCTAGGGACGCTTTCTTT

abundance: .
j_gene: TRBJ2-2
d_gene: .
v_gene: TRBV9
CDR3aa: CASSVDLGARINGELFF
CDR3nt: TGTGCCAGCAGCGTAGATTTGGGGGCGCGGATCAACGGGGAGCTGTTTTTT

abundance: .
j_gene: TRBJ2-3
d_gene: .
v_gene: TRBV7-8
CDR3aa: CASSLNQGDTQYF
CDR3nt: TGTGCCAGCAGCTTGAACCAGGGGGATACGCAGTATTTT

abundance: .
j_gene: TRBJ1-6
d_gene: .
v_gene: TRBV7-6
CDR3aa: CASSPNGQGNSPLHF
CDR3nt: TGTGCCAGCAGCCCAAACGGCCAGGGAAATTCACCCCTCCACTTT

abundance: .
j_gene: TRBJ1-1
d_gene: .
v_gene: TRBV5-4
CDR3aa: CASKSRNTEAFF
CDR3nt: TGTGCCAGCAAAAGCAGGAACACTGAAGCTTTCTTT

abundance: .
j_gene: TRBJ1-4
d_gene: .
v_gene: TRBV6-1
CDR3aa: CASSDNGRNEKLFF
CDR3nt: TGTGCCAGCAGTGATAACGGGAGGAATGAAAAACTGTTTTTT

abundance: .
j_gene: TRBJ2-3
d_gene: .
v_gene: TRBV9
CDR3aa: CASSVGTFTDTQYF
CDR3nt: TGTGCCAGCAGCGTTGGGACCTTCACAGATACGCAGTATTTT

abundance: .
j_gene: TRBJ1-1
d_gene: .
v_gene: TRBV7-9
CDR3aa: CASSGLKSQLGMLNTEAFF
CDR3nt: TGTGCCAGCAGCGGGCTTAAGTCACAATTAGGTATGTTGAACACTGAAGCTTTCTTT

abundance: .
j_gene: TRBJ2-4
d_gene: .
v_gene: TRBV21-1
CDR3aa: CASSKGVGAGGAKNIQYF
CDR3nt: TGTGCCAGCAGCAAAGGGGTAGGGGCGGGGGGTGCCAAAAACATTCAGTACTTC

abundance: .
j_gene: TRBJ1-2
d_gene: .
v_gene: TRBV10-3
CDR3aa: CAISGGDYGYTF
CDR3nt: TGTGCCATCAGTGGAGGGGACTATGGCTACACCTTC

abundance: .
j_gene: TRBJ2-2
d_gene: TRBD1
v_gene: TRBV29-1
CDR3aa: CSVDRGNTGELFF
CDR3nt: TGCAGCGTCGACAGGGGGAACACCGGGGAGCTGTTTTTT

abundance: .
j_gene: TRBJ1-1
d_gene: .
v_gene: TRBV27
CDR3aa: CASSLGGQGTEAFF
CDR3nt: TGTGCCAGCAGTTTAGGCGGACAAGGCACTGAAGCTTTCTTT

abundance: .
j_gene: TRBJ2-7
d_gene: .
v_gene: TRBV23-1
CDR3aa: CASSRGWDKGDYEQYF
CDR3nt: TGCGCCAGCAGTCGCGGCTGGGACAAGGGGGACTACGAGCAGTACTTC

abundance: .
j_gene: TRBJ2-2
d_gene: TRBD1
v_gene: TRBV9
CDR3aa: CASSASPGGAKAGELFF
CDR3nt: TGTGCCAGCAGCGCCTCTCCAGGGGGCGCGAAAGCCGGGGAGCTGTTTTTT

abundance: .
j_gene: TRBJ1-2
d_gene: TRBD1
v_gene: TRBV29-1
CDR3aa: CSVDPRGINYGYTF
CDR3nt: TGCAGCGTCGACCCCAGGGGGATCAACTATGGCTACACCTTC

abundance: .
j_gene: TRBJ2-1
d_gene: TRBD2
v_gene: TRBV5-4
CDR3aa: CASSSGLAGRSYNEQFF
CDR3nt: TGTGCCAGCAGCTCGGGACTAGCGGGAAGGTCCTACAATGAGCAGTTCTTC

abundance: .
j_gene: TRBJ2-3
d_gene: .
v_gene: TRBV2
CDR3aa: CASSVGGRDTQYF
CDR3nt: TGTGCCAGCAGTGTTGGCGGCAGAGATACGCAGTATTTT

abundance: .
j_gene: TRBJ2-2
d_gene: .
v_gene: TRBV7-9
CDR3aa: CASSLAALLNTGELFF
CDR3nt: TGTGCCAGCAGCTTAGCGGCCCTCTTGAACACCGGGGAGCTGTTTTTT

abundance: .
j_gene: TRBJ2-1
d_gene: TRBD2
v_gene: TRBV5-6
CDR3aa: CASSAGLAGGLSYNEQFF
CDR3nt: TGTGCCAGCAGCGCGGGACTAGCGGGGGGGCTCTCCTACAATGAGCAGTTCTTC

abundance: .
j_gene: TRBJ2-2
d_gene: .
v_gene: TRBV6-6
CDR3aa: CASSYSAGWAGELFF
CDR3nt: TGTGCCAGCAGTTACTCGGCAGGGTGGGCCGGGGAGCTGTTTTTT

abundance: .
j_gene: TRBJ1-6
d_gene: .
v_gene: TRBV6-5
CDR3aa: CASRSGTGNSPLHF
CDR3nt: TGTGCCAGCAGGTCCGGGACTGGTAATTCACCCCTCCACTTT

abundance: .
j_gene: TRBJ2-3
d_gene: TRBD1
v_gene: TRBV19
CDR3aa: CASSVRQGSDTQYF
CDR3nt: TGTGCCAGTAGTGTTAGACAGGGGTCAGATACGCAGTATTTT

abundance: .
j_gene: TRBJ2-3
d_gene: .
v_gene: TRBV10-3
CDR3aa: CASSDSNTDTQYF
CDR3nt: TGTGCCAGCTCGGACAGTAACACAGATACGCAGTATTTT

abundance: .
j_gene: TRBJ2-3
d_gene: TRBD1
v_gene: TRBV6-4
CDR3aa: CASSDTGQGGTDTQYF
CDR3nt: TGTGCCAGCAGTGACACCGGACAGGGTGGCACAGATACGCAGTATTTT

abundance: .
j_gene: TRBJ1-2
d_gene: .
v_gene: TRBV7-8
CDR3aa: CASSLAPGRGGYTF
CDR3nt: TGTGCCAGCAGCTTAGCGCCAGGACGCGGTGGCTACACCTTC

abundance: .
j_gene: TRBJ2-7
d_gene: .
v_gene: TRBV6-5
CDR3aa: CASSYGASSYEQYF
CDR3nt: TGTGCCAGCAGTTACGGCGCGAGCTCCTACGAGCAGTACTTC

abundance: .
j_gene: TRBJ2-7
d_gene: .
v_gene: TRBV18
CDR3aa: CASSNQRGYEQYF
CDR3nt: TGTGCCAGCTCTAACCAAAGGGGCTACGAGCAGTACTTC

abundance: .
j_gene: TRBJ1-3
d_gene: .
v_gene: TRBV4-2
CDR3aa: CASSQDTRNTIYF
CDR3nt: TGTGCCAGCAGCCAAGATACGCGAAACACCATATATTTT

abundance: .
j_gene: TRBJ1-1
d_gene: .
v_gene: TRBV9
CDR3aa: CASSVEGTEAFF
CDR3nt: TGTGCCAGCAGCGTAGAGGGTACTGAAGCTTTCTTT

abundance: .
j_gene: TRBJ1-2
d_gene: .
v_gene: TRBV4-1
CDR3aa: CASSVDRAGLSGYTF
CDR3nt: TGCGCCAGCAGCGTAGATAGGGCAGGGCTATCCGGCTACACCTTC

abundance: once
j_gene: TRBJ2-3
d_gene: TRBD1
v_gene: TRBV10-2
CDR3aa: CASSNTGGATDTQYF
CDR3nt: TGCGCCAGCAGTAATACAGGGGGAGCCACAGATACGCAGTATTTT

abundance: .
j_gene: TRBJ2-2
d_gene: .
v_gene: TRBV4-3
CDR3aa: CASSQGTANTGELFF
CDR3nt: TGCGCCAGCAGCCAGGGTACAGCAAACACCGGGGAGCTGTTTTTT

abundance: .
j_gene: TRBJ2-3
d_gene: .
v_gene: TRBV1
CDR3aa: CTSSQDPRLAGGRRTDTQYF
CDR3nt: TGCACCAGCAGCCAAGACCCCCGTCTAGCGGGGGGTAGAAGGACAGATACGCAGTATTTT

abundance: .
j_gene: TRBJ2-2
d_gene: .
v_gene: TRBV7-7
CDR3aa: CASSRGRGELFF
CDR3nt: TGTGCCAGCAGCAGAGGGCGGGGGGAGCTGTTTTTT